These 26 T cell receptor beta chains originate from one sample sequenced in a study of shared clonotypes between healthy human individuals. The assay was immunoSEQ multiplex PCR, and TCRdb's table has in-frame clones only and misses some. The sample holds 2 million to 2.5 million clones, under 95% seen once. Sequenced material: naive CD4+ T cells from PBMCs. The subset: CD45RA+ positively selected. The receptor source for this set is a man aged 18 to 29 in good health. Some clones in this sample may be carry-over from other donors' samples.

The CDR3 sequence: CASSLDPRETQYF. DNA of the CDR3: TGTGCCAGCAGCTTAGATCCGCGAGAGACCCAGTACTTC. This chain uses TRBV11-2 with TRBJ2-5; D call uncertain. CDR1 and CDR2 from the germline V gene are SGHAT and FQNNGV. Trimming removed 0 bases at V and 4 bases at J, with 6 bases between. The CDR3 loop spans 13 amino acids.

This clone came up once. The V call is TRBV29-1, the J call TRBJ2-1; 11 nucleotides agree with TRBD2. The CDR3 runs to 15 residues. Unmatched junction bases numbered 3, after V lost 5 bases and J lost 0 bases. Looked up from germline, CDR1 is SQVTM and CDR2 is ANQGSEA. The CDR3, as DNA: TGCAGCGTTACTAGCGGGAGTTCCTCCTACAATGAGCAGTTCTTC. As protein: CSVTSGSSSYNEQFF.

The chain recombines TRBV29-1 with TRBJ2-7, with TRBD1 as a possible D gene (6 bases). CDR1 and CDR2 from the germline V gene are SQVTM and ANQGSEA. The CDR3 totals 13 residues. Trimming cost V 6 bases and J 2 bases, with 14 bases left between them. The CDR3 nucleotides read TGCAGCGTATCGGGACAAGGAACCTACGAGCAGTACTTC. Protein: CSVSGQGTYEQYF.

The chain has TRBV14 and TRBJ2-7; possible D gene TRBD1, 5 bases. Germline lookup yields CDR1 SGHDN and CDR2 FVKESK. V lost 4 bases, J lost 6 bases, and 13 bases lay in between. CDR3 size: 13 residues. CDR3 sequence reads: CASSPRVLGEQYF. In nucleotides, the CDR3 is TGTGCCAGCAGCCCCAGGGTTCTCGGCGAGCAGTACTTC.

The V gene is TRBV6-1, the J gene TRBJ2-6; D unclear. This CDR3 region has 14 residues. The germline gives CDR1 MNHNS, CDR2 SASEGT. CDR3 residues: CAAGRVGGANVLTF. CDR3 sequence (DNA): TGTGCAGCAGGTCGTGTGGGAGGGGCCAACGTCCTGACTTTC.

This clone was recorded a few times. DNA of the CDR3: TGTGCCAGCAGCCCCTTGAGGGGGCTTGAGACCCAGTACTTC. Translated, it gives CASSPLRGLETQYF. The chain is built from TRBV7-2 and TRBJ2-5; 7 nucleotides agree with TRBD1. Losses at the gene ends were 5 bases for V and 5 bases for J; bases not matched to a gene: 8. The CDR3 runs to 14 residues. The germline gives CDR1 SGHTA, CDR2 FQGNSA.

The chain joins TRBV5-1 to TRBJ1-2; TRBD1 matches 9 bases. This CDR3 has 16 residues. The germline CDR1 and CDR2 sequences are SGHRS and YFSETQ. V lost 4 bases, J lost 4 bases, and 11 bases stayed unmatched. The CDR3 here is CASSPRPGTGSYGYTF. The DNA of the CDR3 is TGCGCCAGCAGCCCGCGTCCCGGGACAGGGTCCTATGGCTACACCTTC.

The genes are TRBV7-8 and TRBJ2-2; 7 positions match TRBD1. The CDR3 covers 14 residues. Germline V lookup: CDR1 SGHVS, CDR2 FQNEAQ. J lost 8 bases, V lost 1 base, and 4 bases had no gene match. CDR3: CASSLGNRGGELFF. The DNA of the CDR3 is TGTGCCAGCAGCTTAGGAAACAGGGGAGGGGAGCTGTTTTTT.

This sequence joins TRBV27 and TRBJ1-1; 8 nucleotides match TRBD1. The germline CDR1 and CDR2 sequences are MNHEY and SMNVEV (reference sequence). With 0 bases clipped from V and 5 bases from J, the junction kept 8 bases outside the gene matches. CDR3 length: 16 residues. The CDR3 sequence is CASSLSTTGAGTEAFF. In DNA form, the CDR3 reads TGTGCCAGCAGTTTATCGACGACAGGGGCCGGGACTGAAGCTTTCTTT.

This sequence joins TRBV28 and TRBJ2-7, with a tentative D call TRBD1 (5 bases). This CDR3 is 13 amino acids long. The germline V gene has CDR1 MDHEN and CDR2 SYDVKM. Trimming cost V 6 bases and J 5 bases, with 14 bases left between them. The CDR3 is CASSPPRADEQYF. CDR3 DNA sequence: TGTGCCAGCAGCCCCCCCAGGGCCGACGAGCAGTACTTC.

The gene calls are TRBV6-6 and TRBJ1-2; D gene ambiguous. V was cut by 5 bases and J by 7 bases, with 8 bases left in between. The V gene's germline CDR1 is MNHNY and CDR2 SVGAGI (reference sequence). This CDR3 has 11 residues. CDR3 amino acids: CASSPQVGYTF. The CDR3 DNA reads as TGTGCCAGCAGTCCCCAGGTTGGCTACACCTTC.

The CDR3, as DNA: TGTGCCAGCAGCTCCCCCGGGACTAGCGGCACAGATACGCAGTATTTT. Amino acid sequence: CASSSPGTSGTDTQYF. This chain joins TRBV7-3 and TRBJ2-3, with 10 bases fitting TRBD2. The V and J ends lost 4 bases and 1 base, in that order; junction bases with no gene match: 5. The CDR3 length is 16 residues. Germline V gives CDR1 SGHTA, CDR2 FQGTGA.

J is TRBJ2-2 and V is TRBV18, with TRBD1 matching 9 bases. V was clipped by 0 bases and J by 1 base; unmatched bases: 3. Germline-derived CDR1 and CDR2 are KGHSH and LQKENI. The CDR3 extends over 17 amino acids. DNA of the CDR3: TGTGCCAGCTCACCACCCTCGGGACAGGGGAACACCGGGGAGCTGTTTTTT. Translated, it gives CASSPPSGQGNTGELFF.

V and J are TRBV19 and TRBJ1-1, with D unclear. Trimming pared 5 bases from V and 0 bases from J, leaving 13 bases between. The germline V gene has CDR1 LNHDA and CDR2 SQIVND (reference sequence). The CDR3 extends over 15 amino acids. This CDR3 reads CASSPFARLNTEAFF. The CDR3 nucleotides read TGTGCCAGTAGTCCCTTCGCCAGGTTGAACACTGAAGCTTTCTTT.

This chain links TRBV4-1 with TRBJ1-2; 8 bases are a match to TRBD1. Trimming cost V 3 bases and J 3 bases; bases outside gene matches: 6. The CDR3 runs to 15 residues. CDR1 and CDR2 (germline): MGHRA, YSYEKL. Here the CDR3 reads CASSHQNRGDYGYTF. Written as DNA, the CDR3 is TGCGCCAGCAGCCACCAGAACAGGGGGGACTATGGCTACACCTTC.

The chain couples TRBV30 to TRBJ2-7; D gene unclear. The CDR3 is 12 residues long. Germline CDR1 is GTSNPN and CDR2 is SVGIG (reference sequence). V shed 5 bases and J shed 2 bases, with 10 bases lying between them. In DNA, the CDR3 is TGTGCCTGGGGCACTGTCCCCTACGAGCAGTACTTC. Its translation: CAWGTVPYEQYF. Using reference TRBV30 and TRBJ2-7 for the parts outside the CDR3, the full variable domain is SQTIHQWPATLVQPVGSPLSLECTVEGTSNPNLYWYRQAAGRGLQLLFYSVGIGQISSEVPQNLSASRPQDRQFILSSKKLLLSDSGFYLCAWGTVPYEQYFGPGTRLTVT.

Concerning this clone: The same CDR3 arises from other DNA sequences in this sample as well. The chain has TRBV7-9 and TRBJ1-2; D gene unclear. V lost 1 base, J lost 3 bases, and 9 bases lay in between. CDR1 is SEHNR and CDR2 is FQNEAQ in the germline V gene (reference sequence). The CDR3 is 14 residues long. DNA for the CDR3: TGTGCCAGCAGCTTAGGTGGGGTTGACTATGGCTACACCTTC. It specifies CASSLGGVDYGYTF. The full variable domain, its missing parts supplied by reference TRBV7-9 and TRBJ1-2, is DTGVSQNPRHKITKRGQNVTFRCDPISEHNRLYWYRQTLGQGPEFLTYFQNEAQLEKSRLLSDRFSAERPKGSFSTLEIQRTEQGDSAMYLCASSLGGVDYGYTFGSGTRLTVV.

V gene TRBV29-1 combines with J gene TRBJ1-1; D is ambiguous. The germline gives CDR1 SQVTM, CDR2 ANQGSEA. Trimming took off 4 bases at V and 1 base at J, with 7 bases between the two ends. This CDR3 has 12 amino acids. CDR3 residues: CSVGAKNTEAFF. The CDR3 DNA follows: TGCAGCGTTGGAGCAAAGAACACTGAAGCTTTCTTT.

This clone showed up just a few times. This chain links TRBV7-9 with TRBJ1-4, with D possibly TRBD1 on 5 matching bases. This CDR3 region has 14 residues. V was pared by 4 bases and J by 4 bases, with 10 bases between. From germline, CDR1 is SEHNR and CDR2 FQNEAQ (reference sequence). The CDR3 region is CASSSVDSNEKLFF. In DNA form, the CDR3 reads TGTGCCAGCAGCTCCGTAGACAGTAATGAAAAACTGTTTTTT.

This rearrangement joins TRBV4-2 to TRBJ2-3; 13 bases are a match to TRBD2. Germline V CDR1 and CDR2: LGHNA, YNFKEQ. With 4 bases clipped from V and 0 bases from J, the junction kept 10 bases outside the gene matches. The CDR3 length is 19 residues. The CDR3 loop reads CASSPRTSGSSASTDTQYF. The CDR3 DNA reads as TGTGCCAGCAGCCCCCGGACTAGCGGGAGTTCAGCTAGCACAGATACGCAGTATTTT.

The chain is built from TRBV5-6 and TRBJ1-5; 8 nucleotides align to TRBD1. CDR3 length: 17 residues. The germline CDR1 and CDR2 sequences are SGHDT and YYEEEE. V was clipped by 2 bases and J by 3 bases; unmatched bases: 10. The CDR3 region has the DNA TGTGCCAGCAGCTTACGTCCCGGGACAGGTTCCAATCAGCCCCAGCATTTT. As protein: CASSLRPGTGSNQPQHF.

A remark on this clone: The same CDR3 also results from other DNA sequences found in this sample. This chain uses TRBV28 with TRBJ2-7, with D tentatively TRBD1 (6 bases). The CDR3 totals 14 residues. V was trimmed by 2 bases and J by 0 bases, leaving 8 bases between them. Germline loops: CDR1 MDHEN, CDR2 SYDVKM. The CDR3 here is CASSLRGGSYEQYF. CDR3 DNA sequence: TGTGCCAGCAGTTTAAGAGGGGGCTCCTACGAGCAGTACTTC.

The chain employs TRBV11-3 and TRBJ2-7; no reliable D call. Trimming removed 1 base from V and 6 bases from J, with 10 bases in between. The germline V gene encodes CDR1 SGHNT and CDR2 YENEEA. There are 13 residues in the CDR3. The CDR3 DNA follows: TGTGCCAGCAGCTTAGGTGGTTGGGGCGAGCAGTACTTC. It yields the protein CASSLGGWGEQYF.

This chain joins TRBV13 and TRBJ1-4; tentative D call: TRBD1 (5 bases). The germline V gene has CDR1 PRHDT and CDR2 FYEKMQ (reference sequence). The CDR3 loop spans 15 amino acids. V lost 2 bases and J 3 bases, leaving 10 bases between the germline ends. Here the CDR3 DNA reads TGTGCCAGCAGCTTAACCGGGGCCCCTAATGAAAAACTGTTTTTT. It is translated as CASSLTGAPNEKLFF.

Turning to this clone: The identical CDR3 is also encoded by other nucleotide sequences in the sample. The gene calls are TRBV7-3 and TRBJ2-1; D not certain. The length of the CDR3 is 13 residues. The ends were cut back, 4 bases at V and 0 bases at J, with 4 bases in the middle. Germline CDR1 and CDR2: SGHTA and FQGTGA. This CDR3 reads CASSSDSYNEQFF. Here the CDR3 DNA reads TGTGCCAGCAGCTCGGACTCCTACAATGAGCAGTTCTTC.

This clone was observed a single time. The V and J genes are TRBV7-3 and TRBJ2-3; either TRBD1 or TRBD2 may supply D (5 bases each). This CDR3 region has 14 residues. The germline CDR1 and CDR2 sequences are SGHTA and FQGTGA. V shed 3 bases and J shed 12 bases, with 19 bases lying between them. CDR3 loop: CASSFPGPQAEQYF. CDR3 bases: TGTGCCAGCAGCTTTCCGGGACCCCAGGCGGAACAGTATTTT.